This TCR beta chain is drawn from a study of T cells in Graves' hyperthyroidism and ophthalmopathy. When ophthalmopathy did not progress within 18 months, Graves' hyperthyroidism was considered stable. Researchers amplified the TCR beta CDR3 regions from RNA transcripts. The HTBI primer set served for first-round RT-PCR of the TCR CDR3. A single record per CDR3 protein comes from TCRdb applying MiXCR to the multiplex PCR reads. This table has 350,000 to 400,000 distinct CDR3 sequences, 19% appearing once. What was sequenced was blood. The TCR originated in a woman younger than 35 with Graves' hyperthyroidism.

CDR3 residues: CATQGRISNQPQHF. CDR3 nucleotides: TGTGCCACCCAAGGACGGATTAGCAATCAGCCCCAGCATTTT. The genes are TRBV6-1 and TRBJ1-5; D not certain. The CDR3 runs 14 residues. V shed 10 bases and J shed 0 bases, with 13 bases lying between them. In germline, CDR1 is MNHNS, CDR2 SASEGT.